The 30 T cell receptor beta chains below all came from one sample that was sequenced in a study of blood T cell repertoires in COVID-19. Only in-frame clones appear in the TCRdb table, and some are missing; sequencing was by immunoSEQ multiplex PCR. The sample contains roughly 170,000 clones, about 87% of which appear only once. Sequenced sample: peripheral blood. These TCRs come from a woman aged 18-35 years who had recovered from COVID-19.

The rearrangement joins TRBV25-1 to TRBJ2-4; 8 bases agree with TRBD1. V trimming: 3 bases; J trimming: 2 bases; junction bases outside the gene matches: 9. The germline gives CDR1 MGHDK, CDR2 SYGVNS. The CDR3 contains 17 residues. The CDR3 sequence: CASSDRGQGISKNIQYF. DNA for the CDR3: TGTGCCAGCAGTGACCGAGGACAGGGAATCTCCAAAAACATTCAGTACTTC.

Worth noting for this clone: Other DNA sequences in the same sample also yield this CDR3. The chain links TRBV9 to TRBJ2-3; D is unresolved. Per germline, CDR1 SGDLS and CDR2 YYNGEE. The germline V and J ends were trimmed by 1 base and 5 bases, with 5 bases remaining between them. This CDR3 has 12 amino acids. CDR3 residues: CASSVIGDTQYF. CDR3 sequence (DNA): TGTGCCAGCAGCGTAATCGGAGATACGCAGTATTTT.

The chain joins TRBV5-4 to TRBJ1-1; 7 bases fit TRBD1. The V and J ends lost 4 bases and 0 bases, in that order; junction bases with no gene match: 6. Germline V CDR1 and CDR2: SGHNT, YYREEE (reference sequence). The CDR3 is 15 residues long. CDR3: CASSTGTEMNTEAFF. DNA of the CDR3: TGTGCCAGCAGCACAGGGACAGAAATGAACACTGAAGCTTTCTTT.

This rearrangement joins TRBV19 to TRBJ2-1; 8 bases are shared with TRBD1. The CDR3 has 14 amino acids. The germline CDR1 and CDR2 sequences are LNHDA and SQIVND (reference sequence). The V gene end was trimmed by 7 bases and the J gene end by 7 bases; junction bases not matched to a gene: 9. The CDR3 DNA follows: TGTGCCAGTAACGGACAGGGTTTTCAGAATGAGCAGTTCTTC. The encoded protein is CASNGQGFQNEQFF.

The chain carries TRBV27 and TRBJ2-3; 13 nucleotides agree with TRBD2. The V segment lost 8 bases and the J segment 0 bases; nucleotides outside the gene matches: 17. CDR3 length equals 20 residues. Germline CDR1 reads MNHEY; CDR2 reads SMNVEV (reference sequence). This CDR3 reads CASPPTLGTSGVASTDTQYF. The DNA of the CDR3 is TGTGCCAGCCCCCCGACCCTCGGGACTAGCGGGGTCGCTAGCACAGATACGCAGTATTTT.

The chain uses TRBV11-1 and TRBJ1-6, with a tentative D call TRBD1 (5 bases). The germline V and J ends were trimmed by 5 bases and 4 bases, with 12 bases remaining between them. This CDR3 is built from 15 residues. Germline values: CDR1 SGHAT, CDR2 FQDESV (reference sequence). In nucleotides, the CDR3 is TGTGCCAGCAGCCCGGGGGGATCTTATAATTCACCCCTCCACTTT. This sequence encodes CASSPGGSYNSPLHF.

This chain joins TRBV5-4 and TRBJ2-3; TRBD2 matches at 8 bases. Germline trimming cut 1 base from V and 1 base from J; bases unmatched to any gene: 8. This CDR3 contains 17 residues. CDR1 and CDR2 from the germline V gene are SGHNT and YYREEE (reference sequence). CDR3 DNA sequence: TGTGCCAGCAGCTTGTACGAAATGCGGGGGGGCACAGATACGCAGTATTTT. This encodes CASSLYEMRGGTDTQYF.

The rearrangement joins TRBV5-6 to TRBJ1-2; D is possibly TRBD1 (6 bases). Germline loops: CDR1 SGHDT, CDR2 YYEEEE. The CDR3 length is 12 residues. V dropped 1 base and J dropped 7 bases, with 8 bases sitting between them. The CDR3 is CASSLRGGGYTF. CDR3 DNA sequence: TGTGCCAGCAGCTTGAGAGGGGGTGGCTACACCTTC.

This chain uses TRBV6-2 or TRBV6-3 with TRBJ2-7, with a weak D call TRBD2 (5 bases). The CDR3 is 14 residues long. From germline, CDR1 is MNHEY and CDR2 SVGEGT. V gave up 5 bases and J gave up 4 bases, with 15 bases separating them. The chain's CDR3 is CASSPGDGPYEQYF. The CDR3 DNA sequence: TGTGCCAGCAGTCCCGGGGATGGCCCTTACGAGCAGTACTTC.

J is TRBJ1-6 and V is TRBV5-4; D unresolved. V gave up 0 bases and J gave up 4 bases, with 5 bases separating them. The length of the CDR3 is 14 residues. Germline CDR1 SGHNT, CDR2 YYREEE (reference sequence). The CDR3 nucleotides are TGTGCCAGCAGCTTGGAACAGTATAATTCACCCCTCCACTTT. It specifies CASSLEQYNSPLHF.

This clone was observed a single time. In nucleotides, the CDR3 is TGTGCCAGTCGCGGGTGGGACACTGAAGCTTTCTTT. Translation gives CASRGWDTEAFF. The chain couples TRBV2 to TRBJ1-1; D is ambiguous. V lost 9 bases to trimming and J lost 3 bases, with 11 bases between them. Germline-derived CDR1 and CDR2 are SNHLY and FYNNEI. The CDR3 is 12 residues long.

CDR3 region: CASSVRDGTEAFF. For the CDR3, the DNA is TGTGCCAGCAGCGTTCGGGATGGGACTGAAGCTTTCTTT. The V call is TRBV9, the J call TRBJ1-1; D unresolved. Germline-derived CDR1 and CDR2 are SGDLS and YYNGEE. This CDR3 is built from 13 residues. Trimming took off 2 bases at V and 5 bases at J, with 10 bases between the two ends.

The chain joins TRBV4-3 to TRBJ2-7; 7 nucleotides line up with TRBD2. V dropped 0 bases and J dropped 1; count of bases not matched to a gene: 3. The CDR3 runs to 15 residues. Germline loops: CDR1 LGHNA, CDR2 YSLEER. For the CDR3, the DNA is TGCGCCAGCAGCCAAGATGGGGGGGAATCCTACGAGCAGTACGTC. Protein product: CASSQDGGESYEQYV.

V is TRBV30 and J is TRBJ2-2; the D is unclear. CDR3 length: 11 amino acids. Germline-derived CDR1 and CDR2 are GTSNPN and SVGIG (reference sequence). V lost 8 bases to trimming and J lost 7 bases, with 11 bases between them. The CDR3 loop reads CALDSGGELFF. The CDR3, as DNA: TGTGCCCTTGATTCGGGCGGGGAGCTGTTTTTT.

V is TRBV7-2 and J is TRBJ2-3, with 10 bases lining up with TRBD1. V lost 2 bases, J lost 4 bases, and 6 bases stayed unmatched. CDR3 size: 16 residues. CDR1 and CDR2 (germline): SGHTA, FQGNSA. The CDR3 DNA follows: TGTGCCAGCAGCTTAAGGACAGGGGGGCGAGCAGATACGCAGTATTTT. This translates into CASSLRTGGRADTQYF. The full variable domain, rest sourced from reference TRBV7-2 and TRBJ2-3, is GAGVSQSPSNKVTEKGKDVELRCDPISGHTALYWYRQSLGQGLEFLIYFQGNSAPDKSGLPSDRFSAERTGGSVSTLTIQRTQQEDSAVYLCASSLRTGGRADTQYFGPGTRLTVL.

The J gene is TRBJ1-5, the V gene TRBV3-1 (or the pseudogene TRBV3-2); D remains unclear. The germline gives CDR1 LGHDT, CDR2 YNNKEL (reference sequence). Deletions cut 4 bases from V and 6 bases from J, with 16 bases between. The CDR3 is 15 residues long. For the CDR3, the DNA is TGTGCCAGCAGCCCATTGGGTGTAGGGAGTCAGCCCCAGCATTTT. Translating it yields CASSPLGVGSQPQHF.

J is TRBJ1-3 and V is TRBV7-9, with 9 bases aligning to TRBD1. Trimming cost V 8 bases and J 4 bases; bases outside gene matches: 12. The length of the CDR3 is 16 residues. In germline, CDR1 is SEHNR, CDR2 FQNEAQ (reference sequence). CDR3 DNA sequence: TGTGCCAGCGGGATCGGGACAGGGTCGACAGGAAACACCATATATTTT. It specifies CASGIGTGSTGNTIYF.

The chain combines TRBV4-2 with TRBJ2-2; 9 bases agree with TRBD2. V shed 4 bases and J 5 bases; nucleotides not matched to a gene: 8. Germline V gene data show CDR1 as LGHNA and CDR2 as YNFKEQ. This CDR3 comprises 16 residues. The CDR3 loop is CASSPAVAGGTGELFF. The CDR3 DNA reads as TGTGCCAGCAGCCCCGCCGTGGCGGGAGGGACCGGGGAGCTGTTTTTT.

This clone was seen only once. V is TRBV30 and J is TRBJ1-2, with D hard to call. This CDR3 is 12 amino acids long. The V gene's germline CDR1 is GTSNPN and CDR2 SVGIG (reference sequence). The ends were cut back, 8 bases at V and 2 bases at J, with 12 bases in the middle. The CDR3 DNA reads as TGTGCCCCCAGTGGCAGAAACTATGGCTACACCTTC. Translating it yields CAPSGRNYGYTF.

The chain joins TRBV4-3 to TRBJ2-6; D is ambiguous. The germline V gene has CDR1 LGHNA and CDR2 YSLEER. The CDR3 length is 15 residues. Trimming pared 6 bases from V and 4 bases from J, leaving 13 bases between. CDR3 region: CASSYIHLGANVLTF. In nucleotides, the CDR3 is TGCGCCAGCAGTTACATCCACCTCGGGGCCAACGTCCTGACTTTC.

V is TRBV7-2 and J is TRBJ2-5, with 7 bases identical to TRBD1. The length of the CDR3 is 15 residues. Germline V lookup: CDR1 SGHTA, CDR2 FQGNSA. V shed 1 base, J shed 5 bases, and the junction held 7 bases outside the gene matches. The CDR3 protein is CASSLEGQSLETQYF. For the CDR3, the DNA is TGTGCCAGCAGCTTAGAGGGACAGTCGTTGGAGACCCAGTACTTC.

This chain uses TRBV2 with TRBJ2-1, with 11 positions matching TRBD2. With 6 bases clipped from V and 3 bases from J, the junction kept 4 bases outside the gene matches. Germline V CDR1 and CDR2: SNHLY, FYNNEI. The CDR3 has 15 amino acids. DNA of the CDR3: TGTGCCAGCAGAGCGACTAGCGGGAACTACAATGAGCAGTTCTTC. This sequence encodes CASRATSGNYNEQFF.

The V gene is TRBV5-8, the J gene TRBJ1-5; D gene ambiguous. The V end lost 4 bases, the J end lost 1 base, and 9 bases lay between the germline ends. Germline CDR1 reads SGHTS; CDR2 reads YDEGEE. The CDR3 totals 14 residues. CDR3 nucleotide sequence: TGTGCCAGCAGCGGTCCGGGGAGCAATCAGCCCCAGCATTTT. Translation: CASSGPGSNQPQHF.

This chain links TRBV4-1 with TRBJ1-2; D is unresolved. From germline, CDR1 is MGHRA and CDR2 YSYEKL. V was pared by 3 bases and J by 4 bases, with 12 bases between. This CDR3 contains 14 residues. In DNA, the CDR3 is TGCGCCAGCAGCCATGATCCAGGTTCCTATGGCTACACCTTC. Translation: CASSHDPGSYGYTF.

The V and J genes are TRBV5-4 and TRBJ1-6, with D unresolved. This CDR3 is built from 14 residues. Trimming took 6 bases from V and 7 from J, leaving 14 bases between them. CDR1 is SGHNT and CDR2 is YYREEE in the germline V gene (reference sequence). CDR3 in DNA: TGTGCCAGCAAGTTGGGAGGGAGGAATTCACCCCTCCACTTT. It is translated as CASKLGGRNSPLHF.

The V gene is TRBV5-1, the J gene TRBJ1-2; no clear D gene. Germline assignment: CDR1 SGHRS and CDR2 YFSETQ. V was shortened by 0 bases and J by 0 bases, with 15 bases between the two germline ends. This CDR3 contains 17 residues. The CDR3 coding sequence is TGCGCCAGCAGCTTGGGGAGTAATGGAAGGACTAACTATGGCTACACCTTC. Its protein product is CASSLGSNGRTNYGYTF.

The chain is built from TRBV7-6 and TRBJ2-7; the match to TRBD1 covers 7 bases. The CDR3 has 13 amino acids. The trim removed 5 bases at V and 6 bases at J, leaving 7 bases unmatched. Per germline, CDR1 SGHVS and CDR2 FNYEAQ. This CDR3 is CASSVGTVREQYF. The DNA for the CDR3 is TGTGCCAGCAGCGTCGGGACAGTTCGCGAGCAGTACTTC. Looking up the rest from reference TRBV7-6 and TRBJ2-7 gives the full variable domain: GAGVSQSPRYKVTKRGQDVALRCDPISGHVSLYWYRQALGQGPEFLTYFNYEAQQDKSGLPNDRFSAERPEGSISTLTIQRTEQRDSAMYRCASSVGTVREQYFGPGTRLTVT.

Only one count was recorded for this clone. The genes are TRBV19 and TRBJ2-3; 11 bases are a match to TRBD2. V lost 6 bases to trimming and J lost 7 bases; unmatched junction nucleotides: 9. This CDR3 spans 15 amino acids. The V gene's germline CDR1 is LNHDA and CDR2 SQIVND (reference sequence). This chain's CDR3 is CASSTQTSGANTQYF. CDR3 nucleotides: TGTGCCAGTAGCACTCAGACTAGCGGGGCCAATACGCAGTATTTT.

V gene TRBV24-1 combines with J gene TRBJ2-1, with 7 bases lining up with TRBD1. Germline V gene lookup returns CDR1 KGHDR and CDR2 SFDVKD. Germline trimming cut 5 bases from V and 3 bases from J; bases unmatched to any gene: 6. The CDR3 spans 15 residues. The CDR3 bases are TGTGCCACCAGTGGTTTCAACAGGGGCTACAATGAGCAGTTCTTC. Its protein product is CATSGFNRGYNEQFF.

J is TRBJ1-1 and V is TRBV4-1; D not certain. CDR3 length: 15 amino acids. V was pared by 4 bases and J by 2 bases, with 14 bases between. Germline V gene sequence: CDR1 MGHRA, CDR2 YSYEKL. CDR3 DNA: TGCGCCAGCAGCCGATCGGGGTCCGAAAACACTGAAGCTTTCTTT. This sequence encodes CASSRSGSENTEAFF.